The 26 T cell receptor beta chains given below trace back to one sample, sequenced in a study of blood T cell repertoires in COVID-19. Libraries were prepared by immunoSEQ multiplex PCR; TCRdb keeps only in-frame clonotypes and omits some of them. The sample includes roughly 43,000 clones, approximately 86% of them seen just once. The material sequenced was peripheral blood. Receptor source: a man in his 60s with active COVID-19.

The chain joins TRBV2 to TRBJ2-3, with D perhaps TRBD2 (5 bases). The V end was cut by 1 base, the J end by 3 bases, with 5 bases between. CDR3 length equals 13 residues. CDR1 is SNHLY, CDR2 FYNNEI, per germline. CDR3 DNA: TGTGCCAGCAGTGAAGGGAGGACAGATACGCAGTATTTT. Translating it yields CASSEGRTDTQYF.

The chain employs TRBV7-9 and TRBJ1-5, with D possibly TRBD1 on 6 matching bases. V was shortened by 2 bases and J by 3 bases, with 11 bases between the two germline ends. The germline V gene has CDR1 SEHNR and CDR2 FQNEAQ (reference sequence). This CDR3 is built from 15 residues. The DNA for the CDR3 is TGTGCCAGCAGCTTACAGGGGCGAGACAATCAGCCCCAGCATTTT. Its protein is CASSLQGRDNQPQHF.

The chain carries TRBV4-1 and TRBJ2-2; 10 bases are a match to TRBD2. CDR3 length equals 16 residues. The J segment lost 2 bases and the V segment lost 5 bases, leaving 5 bases of the junction unmatched. Germline V gives CDR1 MGHRA, CDR2 YSYEKL. CDR3 DNA sequence: TGCGCCAGCAGCGGCCCTAGCGGGAGCAACACCGGGGAGCTGTTTTTT. Its translation: CASSGPSGSNTGELFF.

The CDR3 loop is CASRIDRDTYNEQFF. CDR3 nucleotide sequence: TGTGCCAGCAGGATCGACAGGGACACCTACAATGAGCAGTTCTTC. This chain links TRBV6-5 with TRBJ2-1, with 7 bases identical to TRBD1. Losses at the gene ends were 6 bases for V and 2 bases for J; bases not matched to a gene: 7. The CDR3 is 15 amino acids. Looked up from germline, CDR1 is MNHEY and CDR2 is SVGAGI.

The chain has TRBV28 and TRBJ2-1, with TRBD2 matching 9 bases. CDR3 length equals 15 residues. The V segment lost 5 bases and the J segment 6 bases; nucleotides outside the gene matches: 8. In germline, CDR1 is MDHEN, CDR2 SYDVKM. The CDR3 loop is CASSNDRTSANEQFF. Written as DNA, the CDR3 is TGTGCCAGCAGTAATGATAGGACTAGCGCCAATGAGCAGTTCTTC.

The CDR3 bases are TGTGCCAGCAGCCGAACGGGGGAGACCCAGTACTTC. Translated, it gives CASSRTGETQYF. The chain employs TRBV4-2 and TRBJ2-5, with D maybe TRBD2 (5 bases). The germline CDR1 and CDR2 sequences are LGHNA and YNFKEQ. This CDR3 contains 12 residues. Trimming took off 4 bases at V and 5 bases at J, with 8 bases between the two ends.

This clone occurred a few times. This sequence joins TRBV11-3 and TRBJ2-7, with 8 positions matching TRBD2. From germline, CDR1 is SGHNT and CDR2 YENEEA. The CDR3 is made up of 14 amino acids. V dropped 1 base and J dropped 6; count of bases not matched to a gene: 5. The CDR3 DNA reads as TGTGCCAGCAGCTTAGGACTAGCGTATTCCGAGCAGTACTTC. Residues: CASSLGLAYSEQYF.

This clone was counted only a few times. V is TRBV4-1 and J is TRBJ2-3; D is possibly TRBD1 (6 bases). CDR3 size: 15 residues. Trimming stripped 4 bases from V and 4 bases from J, with 15 bases between. From germline, CDR1 is MGHRA and CDR2 YSYEKL. The CDR3 DNA sequence: TGCGCCAGCAGCCTCCGGACAGATGGGGCAGATACGCAGTATTTT. Amino acid sequence: CASSLRTDGADTQYF.

This chain connects TRBV4-3 to TRBJ1-1; D call uncertain. Germline assignment: CDR1 LGHNA and CDR2 YSLEER. The CDR3 is made up of 13 amino acids. Deletions cut 4 bases from V and 7 bases from J, with 13 bases between. The CDR3 region has the DNA TGCGCCAGCAGCCCCCAAGCAGGTGGTGAAGCTTTCTTT. It specifies CASSPQAGGEAFF.

About this clone: This CDR3 is also generated by other DNA sequences in the sample. V usage is TRBV7-2 and J usage is TRBJ1-3; D gene uncertain. The CDR3 is 15 residues long. Germline values: CDR1 SGHTA, CDR2 FQGNSA. The V gene lost 2 bases and the J gene lost 0 bases, with 8 bases spanning the gap. CDR3 loop: CASSLYRRSGNTIYF. The CDR3 DNA is TGTGCCAGCAGCTTATACAGACGCTCTGGAAACACCATATATTTT.

The V and J genes are TRBV28 and TRBJ2-5, with TRBD1 identical over 7 bases. V was pared by 1 base and J by 5 bases, with 10 bases of the junction left unmatched. The CDR3 runs to 16 residues. The germline CDR1 and CDR2 sequences are MDHEN and SYDVKM. CDR3 sequence reads: CASSLFPGQISETQYF. DNA for the CDR3: TGTGCCAGCAGTTTATTCCCGGGACAGATTTCGGAGACCCAGTACTTC.

V is TRBV6-6 and J is TRBJ1-4; 8 positions agree with TRBD1. The CDR3 covers 14 residues. With V trimmed by 4 bases and J by 8 bases, 6 bases remained unmatched. In germline, CDR1 is MNHNY, CDR2 SVGAGI (reference sequence). CDR3 protein: CASSSTGAGEKLFF. CDR3 DNA: TGTGCCAGCAGTTCGACAGGGGCAGGAGAAAAACTGTTTTTT.

The chain employs TRBV4-3 and TRBJ2-1, with 14 bases lining up with TRBD2. The germline V gene encodes CDR1 LGHNA and CDR2 YSLEER. The CDR3 runs 15 residues. V shed 4 bases, J shed 6 bases, and the junction held 2 bases outside the gene matches. In DNA form, the CDR3 reads TGCGCCAGCAGCCGACTAGCGGGGGGGTCCAATGAGCAGTTCTTC. The encoded protein is CASSRLAGGSNEQFF.

The rearrangement joins TRBV24-1 to TRBJ2-5, with D maybe TRBD2 (5 bases). This CDR3 has 17 amino acids. Germline loops: CDR1 KGHDR, CDR2 SFDVKD. The V and J ends lost 5 bases and 5 bases respectively, with 23 bases between them. CDR3 coding DNA: TGTGCCACCAGTGGAACACCTCGGGGTCTTACCAGGGAGACCCAGTACTTC. It translates to CATSGTPRGLTRETQYF.

A single count supports this clone. V usage is TRBV30 and J usage is TRBJ1-2, with 10 nucleotides matching TRBD1. V gave up 3 bases and J gave up 7 bases; unmatched junction bases: 5. The CDR3 loop spans 13 amino acids. CDR1 and CDR2 from the germline V gene are GTSNPN and SVGIG (reference sequence). CDR3 sequence: CAWSTTGGSGYTF. The DNA for the CDR3 is TGTGCCTGGAGCACGACAGGGGGCTCTGGCTACACCTTC. Variable domain in full (rest from reference TRBV30 and TRBJ1-2): SQTIHQWPATLVQPVGSPLSLECTVEGTSNPNLYWYRQAAGRGLQLLFYSVGIGQISSEVPQNLSASRPQDRQFILSSKKLLLSDSGFYLCAWSTTGGSGYTFGSGTRLTVV.

The chain carries TRBV28 and TRBJ2-5, with TRBD1 identical over 10 bases. CDR3 length: 15 amino acids. With 4 bases clipped from V and 3 bases from J, the junction kept 5 bases outside the gene matches. Germline V CDR1 and CDR2: MDHEN, SYDVKM. The CDR3 DNA follows: TGTGCCAGCAGTTCCCCGGGACAGGGGAAAGAGACCCAGTACTTC. Its translation is CASSSPGQGKETQYF.

The gene calls are TRBV18 and TRBJ2-7; 11 bases map to TRBD2. Germline values: CDR1 KGHSH, CDR2 LQKENI. CDR3 length: 15 amino acids. V lost 3 bases to trimming and J lost 1 base; unmatched junction nucleotides: 2. The CDR3 here is CASSPGLAESYEQYF. In DNA, the CDR3 is TGTGCCAGCTCACCGGGACTAGCGGAGTCCTACGAGCAGTACTTC.

The V gene is TRBV11-3, the J gene TRBJ2-2; 12 bases are a match to TRBD2. The V and J ends lost 4 bases and 5 bases, in that order; junction bases with no gene match: 5. Looked up from germline, CDR1 is SGHNT and CDR2 is YENEEA. This CDR3 is built from 16 residues. The CDR3 region is CASSSRTSGTTGELFF. CDR3 nucleotide sequence: TGTGCCAGCAGCTCCCGGACTAGCGGGACGACCGGGGAGCTGTTTTTT.

The CDR3 bases are TGTGCCAGCAGTTTCCACTCCTACGAGCAGTACTTC. This encodes CASSFHSYEQYF. The V call is TRBV12-3 or TRBV12-4, the J call TRBJ2-5; D gene uncertain. The J call may be wrong; the DNA end is better matched by TRBJ2-7. The CDR3 has 12 residues.

This rearrangement joins TRBV7-9 to TRBJ2-7; TRBD2 might be the D (5 bases). This CDR3 is 18 amino acids long. Trimming left V 0 bases short and J 5 bases short, with 23 bases between. Germline loops: CDR1 SEHNR, CDR2 FQNEAQ (reference sequence). CDR3 nucleotide sequence: TGTGCCAGCAGCTTAGCGAGGGCCCGACTACCCCTAGGCGACGAGCAGTACTTC. Protein: CASSLARARLPLGDEQYF.

The chain joins TRBV6-5 to TRBJ2-7; no clear D. The CDR3 is 13 residues long. Between the trimmed V and J ends, which lost 6 bases and 2 bases, there was a span of 11 bases. Germline V gene sequence: CDR1 MNHEY, CDR2 SVGAGI. DNA of the CDR3: TGTGCCAGCAGCCTGGGCCAGACCTACGAGCAGTACTTC. This codes for CASSLGQTYEQYF.

The rearrangement joins TRBV9 to TRBJ2-3; TRBD1 agrees at 10 bases. V gave up 4 bases and J gave up 6 bases; unmatched junction bases: 5. The CDR3 is made up of 14 amino acids. The germline V gene has CDR1 SGDLS and CDR2 YYNGEE. The CDR3 nucleotides read TGTGCCAGCAGCTTCGGGACAGGGGAGGATACGCAGTATTTT. The encoded protein is CASSFGTGEDTQYF.

There are a few counts of this clone. This chain links TRBV28 with TRBJ1-3; weak D call: TRBD1 (5 bases). CDR3 length: 16 residues. Germline V lookup: CDR1 MDHEN, CDR2 SYDVKM. The V end lost 4 bases, the J end lost 0 bases, and 13 bases lay between the germline ends. This CDR3 is CASSSLGQDSGNTIYF. The CDR3 nucleotides are TGTGCCAGCAGTTCGCTCGGACAAGACTCTGGAAACACCATATATTTT.

This sequence joins TRBV7-6 and TRBJ2-3; TRBD1 matches at 7 bases. Germline loops: CDR1 SGHVS, CDR2 FNYEAQ. The CDR3 consists of 20 residues. J lost 0 bases, V lost 2 bases, and 17 bases had no gene match. The CDR3 sequence: CASSLPRGTEIFPSTDTQYF. In DNA form, the CDR3 reads TGTGCCAGCAGCTTACCTAGGGGGACAGAAATTTTTCCTAGCACAGATACGCAGTATTTT.

The sample holds one count of this clone. At one of its ends the junction is not consistent with the germline gene, which may arise from a read error. The rearrangement joins TRBV6-1 to TRBJ1-2; D may be TRBD1 (5 bases). The CDR3 covers 14 residues. Germline V CDR1 and CDR2: MNHNS, SASEGT. The CDR3: CASSDWGDPYRYTF. The CDR3, as DNA: TGTGCCAGCAGTGATTGGGGGGACCCCTATCGCTACACCTTC.

This rearrangement joins TRBV27 to TRBJ2-2; D possibly corresponds to TRBD2 (6 bases). CDR1 is MNHEY, CDR2 SMNVEV, per germline (reference sequence). This CDR3 is built from 15 residues. The germline V and J ends were trimmed by 6 bases and 4 bases, with 15 bases remaining between them. CDR3 coding DNA: TGTGCCAGCAGCCCTACTAGCTCTACCACCGGGGAGCTGTTTTTT. It codes for CASSPTSSTTGELFF.